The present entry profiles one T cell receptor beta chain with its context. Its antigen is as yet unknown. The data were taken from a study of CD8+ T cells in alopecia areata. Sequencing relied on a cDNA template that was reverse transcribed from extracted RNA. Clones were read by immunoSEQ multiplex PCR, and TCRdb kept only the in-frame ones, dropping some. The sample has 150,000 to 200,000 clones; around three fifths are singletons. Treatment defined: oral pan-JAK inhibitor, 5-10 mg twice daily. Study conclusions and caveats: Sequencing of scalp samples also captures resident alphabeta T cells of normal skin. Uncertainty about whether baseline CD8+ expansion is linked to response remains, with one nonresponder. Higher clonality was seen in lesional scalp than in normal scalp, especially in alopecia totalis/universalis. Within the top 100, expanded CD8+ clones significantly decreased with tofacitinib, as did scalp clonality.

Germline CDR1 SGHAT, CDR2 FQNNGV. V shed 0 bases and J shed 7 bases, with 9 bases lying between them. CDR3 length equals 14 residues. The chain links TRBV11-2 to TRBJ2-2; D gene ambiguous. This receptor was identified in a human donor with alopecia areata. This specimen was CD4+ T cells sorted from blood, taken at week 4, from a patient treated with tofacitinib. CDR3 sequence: CASSLDPDVGELFF. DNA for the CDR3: TGTGCCAGCAGCTTAGATCCCGACGTCGGGGAGCTGTTTTTT.